This T cell receptor beta chain was recovered during a study of response to subunit inactivated influenza vaccine. General observations from the study: Only a handful of new T cells, the authors suggested, are recruited with each seasonal influenza vaccination.

The table lists this clonotype with a few counts. Its specificity is unknown. V was clipped by 6 bases and J by 2 bases, with 13 bases between them. CDR1 MDHEN and CDR2 SYDVKM come from the germline V gene. CDR3 length: 14 residues. From the RT-PCR reads, TCRdb called clonotypes with MiXCR, one entry per CDR3 protein. This table has around 320,000 distinct CDR3 sequences, approximately 23% appearing once. The source material was PBMCs from blood, sampled approximately 20 months after vaccination. This TCR was sampled from a man between 45 and 75 years old who received an inactivated influenza vaccine. The chain recombines TRBV28 with TRBJ1-1, with D possibly matching TRBD1 (6 bases). The CDR3 DNA reads as TGTGCCAGCAGGGGCTACAGGGTTAACACTGAAGCTTTCTTT. Translated, it gives CASRGYRVNTEAFF.